This record concerns one T cell receptor (beta chain) sequence. CDR3 length: 17 amino acids. The V gene's germline CDR1 is ENHRY and CDR2 SYGVKD. With 4 bases removed from V and 7 bases from J, the gap between germline ends came to 25 bases. This sample stems from a study of control samples from healthy donors and cancer patients. TCRdb keeps only in-frame clones here, not all; method: immunoSEQ multiplex PCR. The sample holds roughly 220,000 clones, around 94% seen once. The chain links TRBV10-3 to TRBJ1-2, with a possible D match to TRBD1 (5 bases). This TCR was recovered from a middle-aged man in good health. Sequencing used blood. CDR3 amino acids: CAISVGVRPDRIGGYTF. CDR3 nucleotides: TGTGCCATCAGTGTGGGGGTTAGACCCGATAGAATTGGTGGCTACACCTTC.